This T cell receptor beta chain appears in the sequencing data of a study of blood T cell repertoires in COVID-19. Study overall: Specimens from acute and convalescent COVID-19 originated in the United States, Italy and Spain. From T cells, B-cell-depleted T cells, or PBMCs came the material, which was cDNA or gDNA.

Original handling: Nucleated cell number was recorded as an estimate derived from reference gene primer amplification. Some clones are missing from TCRdb's copy, which holds only in-frame ones; the method was immunoSEQ multiplex PCR. V and J calls and clone size come straight from that table; D and trimming were deduced from the DNA. This sample yields some 300,000 clones, of which approximately 90% are seen a single time; 2% to 3% belongs to the top ten. The CDR3 has 15 amino acids. Germline V gene sequence: CDR1 SEHNR, CDR2 FQNEAQ (reference sequence). Trimming took 6 bases from V and 7 from J; bases not matched to a gene: 12.

The rearrangement uses TRBV7-9 and TRBJ1-2; TRBD1 matches 9 bases. The receptor's source is a man aged 18 to 30 with active or convalescent COVID-19. Sequenced material: peripheral blood. Written as DNA, the CDR3 is TGTGCCAGCAGTCTTCACAGGGGGCGTGAAGGTGGCTACACCTTC. It yields the protein CASSLHRGREGGYTF.